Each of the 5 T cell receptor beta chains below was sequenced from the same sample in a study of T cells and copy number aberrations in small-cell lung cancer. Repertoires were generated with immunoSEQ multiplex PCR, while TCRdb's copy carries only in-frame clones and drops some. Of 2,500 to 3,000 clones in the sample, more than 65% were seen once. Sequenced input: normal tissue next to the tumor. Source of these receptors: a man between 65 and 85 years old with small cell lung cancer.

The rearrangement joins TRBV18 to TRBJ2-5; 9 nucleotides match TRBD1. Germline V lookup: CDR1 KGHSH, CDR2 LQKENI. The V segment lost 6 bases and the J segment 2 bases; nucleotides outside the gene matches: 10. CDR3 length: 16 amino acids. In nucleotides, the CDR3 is TGTGCCAGCTCCCCTGGACAGGGGACGATTCAAGAGACCCAGTACTTC. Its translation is CASSPGQGTIQETQYF. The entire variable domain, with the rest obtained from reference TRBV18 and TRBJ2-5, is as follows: NAGVMQNPRHLVRRRGQEARLRCSPMKGHSHVYWYRQLPEEGLKFMVYLQKENIIDESGMPKERFSAEFPKEGPSILRIQQVVRGDSAAYFCASSPGQGTIQETQYFGPGTRLLVL.

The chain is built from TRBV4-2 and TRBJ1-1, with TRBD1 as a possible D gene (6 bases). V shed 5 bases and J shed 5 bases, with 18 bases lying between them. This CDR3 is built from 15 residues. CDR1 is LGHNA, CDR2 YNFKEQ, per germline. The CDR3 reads CASSEQGSGPTEAFF. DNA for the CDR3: TGTGCCAGCAGCGAACAGGGTTCGGGGCCAACTGAAGCTTTCTTT.

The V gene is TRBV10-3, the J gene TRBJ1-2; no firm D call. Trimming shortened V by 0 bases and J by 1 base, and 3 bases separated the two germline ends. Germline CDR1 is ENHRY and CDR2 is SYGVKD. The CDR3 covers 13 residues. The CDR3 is CAISESNNYGYTF. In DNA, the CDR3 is TGTGCCATCAGTGAGTCAAATAACTATGGCTACACCTTC.

CDR3 in DNA: TGTGCCAGCAGTTACGGTTCAGCACTAAACACTGAAGCTTTCTTT. Encoded protein: CASSYGSALNTEAFF. This chain links TRBV6-5 with TRBJ1-1; D is unclear. CDR1 and CDR2 from the germline V gene are MNHEY and SVGAGI. The CDR3 is 15 amino acids. Trimming removed 2 bases at V and 2 bases at J, with 12 bases between.

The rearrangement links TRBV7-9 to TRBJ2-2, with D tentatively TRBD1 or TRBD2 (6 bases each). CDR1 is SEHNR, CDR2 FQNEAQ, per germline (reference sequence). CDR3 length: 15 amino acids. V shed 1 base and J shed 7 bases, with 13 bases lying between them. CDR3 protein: CASSLDARGGGELFF. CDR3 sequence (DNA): TGTGCCAGCAGCTTAGACGCCAGGGGAGGCGGGGAGCTGTTTTTT.